This T cell receptor beta chain derives from a study of beta chain features in type 1 diabetes listed by TCRdb under 2018. About the study as a whole: Mean age, gender distribution, total cell number and subset yield were not different between patients and healthy donors. A total of some 100,000,000 sorted cells were examined across all samples, and the number of cells per subset was strongly correlated with RNA yield. The study compared TCRB repertoires of sorted circulating CD4+ T cell subsets between recently diagnosed type 1 diabetes patients and matched healthy donors. Naive and central memory subsets were obtained from all 30 or so donors, but regulatory and stem cell-like memory subsets were isolated from only 8 patients and roughly 8 healthy donors. Broad study findings and their caveats: PCR may preferentially amplify shorter templates, but because patient and control samples were amplified and corrected together, any resulting skew would affect both groups equally. At VDJ recombination sites, patients with type 1 diabetes made fewer insertions and deleted more nucleotides, a pattern implying thymic rearrangement abnormalities. Naive, central memory and regulatory TCRB repertoires appeared to be more similar among patients than among healthy donors. HLA sub-analyses involved small numbers of individuals, so any influence of HLA type on TCRB rearrangement remained unresolved. A moderate but significant shortening of TCRB CDR3 length was observed in type 1 diabetes patients in all four CD4+ subsets. Because cDNA was sequenced instead of genomic DNA, highly expressing activated cells could be over-represented, though the groups showed no difference in activation or CD3 levels.

The entire isolated RNA was reverse transcribed using the High Capacity cDNA Reverse Transcription Kit, and thus expressed TCRB transcripts were sequenced. Deep immunoSEQ sequencing was applied to naive, central memory and regulatory T cell samples, giving an average of around 3.8 million total reads per sample. After sorted cells were lysed in RLT buffer, RNA was extracted with DNase-treated RNeasy Micro or Mini kits, with the choice depending on cell number. Each cell subset was processed on its own to prevent cross-contamination, while patient and healthy donor samples were processed together. TCRB sequences were amplified from cDNA with the immunoSEQ multiplex PCR, producing 87-bp fragments spanning the CDR3 region. Sequencing of the amplicons was done on the Illumina HiSeq platform. In the paper's pipeline: PCR bias was computationally corrected using synthetic template baselines, reads within Hamming distance 2 were collapsed, and singletons that could not be merged were discarded. Reads were aligned to IMGT to assign V, D and J genes, CDR3 length, and insertions or deletions at six rearrangement sites. Within each subset, clonotype counts were normalized to sorted cell number, and only after that were true diversity and Gini coefficients computed with the tcR R package. The overlap coefficient, calculated on TCRB nucleotide sequences, was used to quantify repertoire sharing. Out-of-frame TCRB sequences from naive cells were analyzed to stand in for the pre-selection repertoire. What TCRdb holds here is the immuneACCESS table cut down to in-frame rearrangements. Part of the clones is not present; checked against another copy, under half of the missing clones reflect an unresolved V gene, and the others are unexplained. The D gene and trimming were derived from the DNA, and the V and J assignments and clone size from that table. Across this sample there are about half a million clones, with 30% seen only once. Jointly, the top ten make up 0.065% of the sample.

From each donor, a single peripheral blood sample of 95 to 150 mL on average was drawn into heparinised tubes. A BD FACSAria II was used to sort naive, central memory, regulatory and stem cell-like memory CD4+ T cells with a panel that included CD45RO, CCR7, CD25, CD127, CD95 and CD27. Purity was above 95% for every sorted population. PBMCs were isolated immediately by Lymphoprep density gradient centrifugation and stained directly without culture. To minimize batch effects, samples were stained and sorted in pairs, one healthy donor with one patient per experiment. V is shortened by 7 bases, J by 5 bases, and the region joining them spans 23 bases. Looking up the germline V gene yields CDR1 SQVTM and CDR2 ANQGSEA. The CDR3 measures 15 amino acids from cysteine to phenylalanine. Of the read, only the CDR3 DNA is kept; its 45 bases are in frame from base 1. Points on this clone: Its binding antigen is unknown. The sample holds no much larger clone one base away, and base qualities are not on file.

The chain is assembled from TRBV29-1 and TRBJ2-5; too little of a D gene remains to name it. This receptor was obtained from a man aged 18 to 29 in good health. Sequencing was carried out using naive CD4+ T cells from blood. The cell subset or site label for this specimen denotes: true naive CD4+ T cells. The DNA reads as follows: TGCAGCGCCACGGACGGCGTTGTTGGCCTGGAGACCCAGTACTTC. Its translation reads: CSATDGVVGLETQYF.